The rows below give T cell receptor beta chains drawn from one sample of a study of control samples from healthy donors and cancer patients. This table comes from immunoSEQ multiplex PCR, and its TCRdb copy is limited to in-frame clones, with some not included. The sample shows 200,000 or so clones, roughly 94% of them seen only once. The sample taken for sequencing was blood. The receptors here all came from a man aged 50 to 60 in good health. The CDR3 runs from the conserved cysteine through the conserved F or W. Some rows mark clone size as missing; the rest say once, few, many or name a class of expanded clone.

V	size	CDR3
TRBV28	NA	CASSFRITDTQYF
TRBV29-1	NA	CSVTPGKDEQFF
TRBV10-3	NA	CAISERQGSSYEQYF
TRBV19	NA	CASSPQGYNQPQHF
TRBV5-1	once	CASSHSGVSGYGYTF
TRBV6-5	NA	CASAATSGYEQYF
TRBV7-3	NA	CASSRGQQETQYF
TRBV19	NA	CASSREKGHSNQPQHF
TRBV6-1	NA	CASSDSQAYEQYF
TRBV27	NA	CASSRGGQSNQPQHF
TRBV6-2/TRBV6-3	NA	CASSYYGQGRTDTQYF
TRBV3-1/TRBV3-2	NA	CASSQGTSYNEQFF
TRBV5-5	NA	CASSRPPSYNEQFF
TRBV19	NA	CASHPGTGDYGYTF
TRBV7-6	NA	CASSLPSSGNTIYF
TRBV30	NA	CASAGDTNTGELFF
TRBV2	NA	CASNPSVSNQPQHF
TRBV30	NA	CAWGPNGELFF
TRBV29-1	NA	CSVEPGQGQPQHF
TRBV14	once	CASSQNVRTSGPDTQYF
TRBV18	NA	CASSRDRGEEQPQHF
TRBV7-2	NA	CASSLTSGPLQETQYF
TRBV6-1	NA	CASSEAGSLYGYTF
TRBV7-9	NA	CASSLEGGGPQHF
TRBV21-1	NA	CASTLGQGWYSPLHF
TRBV7-9	NA	CASSLSGLRSNQPQHF
TRBV28	NA	CASSPRGRSSYNSPLHF
TRBV12-5	NA	CAIGGRGNTIYF
TRBV19	few	CASSIWGKEAFF
TRBV5-6	NA	CASSLVGQEYSGNTIYF
TRBV6-2/TRBV6-3	NA	CASSYAGHSLGNTIYF
TRBV6-5	NA	CASRVWGREELFF
TRBV21-1	NA	CASLFTGRGGGNTIYF
TRBV7-6	NA	CASSPLSRAGGRTDTQYF
TRBV5-1	NA	CASSLLGPNQPQHF
TRBV6-6	NA	CASSYTNFNQPQHF
TRBV6-2/TRBV6-3	NA	CASSWPEGAFF
TRBV20-1	NA	CRQELGETQYF
TRBV19	NA	CASSTTTGANSPLHF
TRBV5-8	NA	CASSLAPDSLYEQYF
TRBV14	NA	CASSQLDFYQNNEQFF
TRBV2	NA	CASSRQGYQETQYF
TRBV30	NA	CAWARAGGSNEQFF
TRBV18	once	CASSQAGDQPQHF
TRBV30	NA	CAWSVGDGYTF
TRBV5-8	NA	CASSLAGQYGYTF
TRBV12-3/TRBV12-4	NA	CASSSDSYNEQFF
TRBV28	NA	CASSSRTLAKNIQYF
TRBV19	NA	CASNLPRAPNQPQHF
TRBV5-8	NA	CASSFWDRPFYGYTF
TRBV7-8	once	CASSKQDNVYGYTF
TRBV19	NA	CASSMTLRRGNEQFF
TRBV6-4	few	CASSDSSGYNEQFF